This passage covers 11 T cell receptor beta chains from one sample sequenced in a study of cytomegalovirus exposure and HLA in healthy donors. The assay was immunoSEQ multiplex PCR, and TCRdb's table has in-frame clones only and misses some. The profile shows around 300,000 clones, around 85% of them singletons. Sequenced input: PBMCs. The origin of the receptors is a woman between 18 and 29 years old in good health and CMV-seronegative.

The chain uses TRBV7-2 and TRBJ1-2, with D possibly being TRBD1 (5 bases). The CDR3 totals 13 residues. The germline V gene encodes CDR1 SGHTA and CDR2 FQGNSA. Trimming cost V 4 bases and J 8 bases, with 14 bases left between them. Here the CDR3 reads CASSWGEVPGYTF. The CDR3 coding sequence is TGTGCCAGCAGCTGGGGCGAAGTACCCGGCTACACCTTC. The complete variable domain, with remaining parts taken from reference TRBV7-2 and TRBJ1-2, reads GAGVSQSPSNKVTEKGKDVELRCDPISGHTALYWYRQSLGQGLEFLIYFQGNSAPDKSGLPSDRFSAERTGGSVSTLTIQRTQQEDSAVYLCASSWGEVPGYTFGSGTRLTVV.

This chain joins TRBV13 and TRBJ1-3; D possibly corresponds to TRBD1 (6 bases). The CDR3 runs to 15 residues. CDR1 and CDR2 from the germline V gene are PRHDT and FYEKMQ (reference sequence). Deletions cut 5 bases from V and 0 bases from J, with 11 bases between. In nucleotides, the CDR3 is TGTGCCAGCAGCGGTTGGACAGACTCTGGAAACACCATATATTTT. It encodes CASSGWTDSGNTIYF.

This clone was counted between two and nine times. This chain joins TRBV7-8 and TRBJ1-5; no clear D. Trimming cost V 4 bases and J 1 base, with 14 bases left between them. Germline V CDR1 and CDR2: SGHVS, FQNEAQ. The CDR3 runs to 16 residues. The CDR3 loop reads CASSSYSRGSNQPQHF. CDR3 DNA: TGTGCCAGCAGCTCATATTCTCGGGGAAGCAATCAGCCCCAGCATTTT.

This clone was observed a handful of times. The gene calls are TRBV5-1 and TRBJ1-2; D might be TRBD1 (6 bases). The V gene's germline CDR1 is SGHRS and CDR2 YFSETQ. The CDR3 covers 17 residues. The V gene lost 4 bases and the J gene lost 0 bases, with 19 bases spanning the gap. CDR3 protein: CASSLRQAAESNYGYTF. In DNA form, the CDR3 reads TGCGCCAGCAGCCTTCGACAGGCGGCTGAGTCTAACTATGGCTACACCTTC.

This clone was recorded once. This chain uses TRBV11-3 with TRBJ2-1; D is perhaps TRBD2 (5 bases). Germline V CDR1 and CDR2: SGHNT, YENEEA. V gave up 9 bases and J gave up 10 bases, with 16 bases separating them. CDR3 length equals 12 residues. The CDR3, as DNA: TGTGCCAGTACGCCCGGGGAAGGCGAGCAGTTCTTC. Amino acid sequence: CASTPGEGEQFF.

V gene TRBV6-5 combines with J gene TRBJ1-4, with 9 positions matching TRBD1. This CDR3 has 16 amino acids. V trimming: 0 bases; J trimming: 6 bases; junction bases outside the gene matches: 5. Germline V lookup: CDR1 MNHEY, CDR2 SVGAGI. CDR3 amino acids: CASSYSSGQGDEKLFF. CDR3 DNA sequence: TGTGCCAGCAGTTACTCCTCGGGACAGGGAGATGAAAAACTGTTTTTT.

This chain links TRBV10-1 with TRBJ2-7; 9 bases are shared with TRBD1. This CDR3 contains 14 residues. V was clipped by 9 bases and J by 5 bases; unmatched bases: 11. Germline V gives CDR1 WNHNN, CDR2 SYGVQD (reference sequence). For the CDR3, the DNA is TGCGCCAGTTCCTCGGGACAGGGTATCGACGAGCAGTACTTC. This encodes CASSSGQGIDEQYF.

V and J are TRBV30 and TRBJ1-5, with a possible D match to TRBD1 (5 bases). The CDR3 extends over 14 amino acids. The germline V gene has CDR1 GTSNPN and CDR2 SVGIG (reference sequence). V was pared by 2 bases and J by 5 bases, with 13 bases between. The CDR3 is CAWSMWGGDQPQHF. The CDR3 nucleotides are TGTGCCTGGAGTATGTGGGGGGGGGATCAGCCCCAGCATTTT. The full variable domain, with the rest looked up from reference TRBV30 and TRBJ1-5, is SQTIHQWPATLVQPVGSPLSLECTVEGTSNPNLYWYRQAAGRGLQLLFYSVGIGQISSEVPQNLSASRPQDRQFILSSKKLLLSDSGFYLCAWSMWGGDQPQHFGDGTRLSIL.

The genes are TRBV9 and TRBJ2-5; D perhaps matches TRBD2 (7 bases). V lost 4 bases and J lost 0, with 19 bases in between. The CDR3 contains 17 residues. Germline CDR1 reads SGDLS; CDR2 reads YYNGEE. The CDR3 DNA follows: TGTGCCAGCAGCTTAGGAGGGGGGAGGGACTACCAAGAGACCCAGTACTTC. The encoded protein is CASSLGGGRDYQETQYF. The entire variable domain, with the rest obtained from reference TRBV9 and TRBJ2-5, is as follows: DSGVTQTPKHLITATGQRVTLRCSPRSGDLSVYWYQQSLDQGLQFLIQYYNGEERAKGNILERFSAQQFPDLHSELNLSSLELGDSALYFCASSLGGGRDYQETQYFGPGTRLLVL.

This clone was recorded once. The chain recombines TRBV10-3 with TRBJ2-7; 8 bases match TRBD2. Germline V gives CDR1 ENHRY, CDR2 SYGVKD. Trimming removed 11 bases from V and 6 bases from J; junction bases left unmatched: 12. The CDR3 sequence is 13 residues long. The CDR3 protein is CAAGGGGLVEQYF. In DNA form, the CDR3 reads TGTGCCGCGGGAGGCGGGGGGTTAGTCGAGCAGTACTTC.

A word on this clone: An end of the junction differs from the germline gene, which may be a read error. Additional DNA sequences in this sample encode the identical CDR3. The J gene is TRBJ2-7, the V gene TRBV7-7, with 9 nucleotides matching TRBD1. Germline V gene lookup returns CDR1 SSHAT and CDR2 FNYEAQ (reference sequence). The CDR3 spans 13 residues. The CDR3 DNA follows: TGTGCTAGCAGCTTGGACAGGGGACACGAGCAGTACTTC. Translated: CASSLDRGHEQYF.